The next 2 T cell receptor beta chains were all read from a single sample in a study of OX40 agonist ivuxolimab in advanced cancers. The assay was immunoSEQ multiplex PCR, and TCRdb's table has in-frame clones only and misses some. The sample has about 50,000 clones; about 81% are singletons. Sequencing was performed on CD4+ or CD8+ T cells sorted from blood, taken in a trial of the OX40 agonist ivuxolimab. Receptors were obtained from an adult with an advanced solid tumor such as melanoma, head and neck, liver or kidney cancer.

This clone was seen only once. The rearrangement uses TRBV5-4 and TRBJ1-1; D is unresolved. CDR3 length: 14 residues. With 0 bases removed from V and 0 bases from J, the gap between germline ends came to 6 bases. Looked up from germline, CDR1 is SGHNT and CDR2 is YYREEE (reference sequence). The CDR3 nucleotides are TGTGCCAGCAGCTTGGTTTCCTTGAACACTGAAGCTTTCTTT. It yields the protein CASSLVSLNTEAFF.

This clone was observed once. The CDR3, as DNA: TGCGCCAGCAGCCAAGATTCAGGGGGCCTTGGCTACACCTTC. Translation gives CASSQDSGGLGYTF. The rearrangement joins TRBV4-1 to TRBJ1-2; 8 bases map to TRBD1. V was clipped by 0 bases and J by 7 bases; unmatched bases: 4. The CDR3 is 14 amino acids. Germline-derived CDR1 and CDR2 are MGHRA and YSYEKL.